Following are 13 T cell receptor beta chains from one sample sequenced in a study of T cells in Graves' hyperthyroidism and ophthalmopathy. Amplification targeted TCR beta CDR3 regions from RNA transcripts. HTBI primers were employed in a first-round RT-PCR of the TCR CDR3. Via MiXCR, TCRdb re-called the multiplex PCR reads, giving one row per CDR3 protein. Of around 350,000 distinct CDR3 sequences in the sample, roughly 15% were seen once. Material: blood. Every receptor here comes from a woman aged 55-75 years with Graves' ophthalmopathy.

This clonotype came up a few times. V gene TRBV20-1 combines with J gene TRBJ2-1, with TRBD2 matching 11 bases. The germline V gene encodes CDR1 DFQATT and CDR2 SNEGSKA (reference sequence). The CDR3 is 15 residues long. After removal of 6 bases from V and 4 bases from J, the junction contained 8 bases not matched to a gene. The CDR3 nucleotides read TGCAGTGCCCCAGGGACTAGCGGTCATTACAATGAGCAGTTCTTC. Its protein is CSAPGTSGHYNEQFF.

The chain carries TRBV10-3 and TRBJ1-5; D is uncertain. In germline, CDR1 is ENHRY, CDR2 SYGVKD. V dropped 0 bases and J dropped 1 base, with 7 bases sitting between them. The CDR3 runs 15 residues. This CDR3 reads CAISESELSNQPQHF. The CDR3 DNA follows: TGTGCCATCAGTGAGTCAGAGTTGAGCAATCAGCCCCAGCATTTT.

The J gene is TRBJ1-5, the V gene TRBV27; TRBD1 is a possible D gene (5 bases). Germline loops: CDR1 MNHEY, CDR2 SMNVEV (reference sequence). V lost 6 bases and J 7 bases, leaving 19 bases between the germline ends. The CDR3 loop spans 15 amino acids. The CDR3, as DNA: TGTGCCAGCAGCCCAGCACCGGGGCTTTGGCAGCCCCAGCATTTT. Translating it yields CASSPAPGLWQPQHF.

This clonotype showed up just a few times. The V gene is TRBV2, the J gene TRBJ1-4; 12 bases fit TRBD1. This CDR3 region has 18 residues. CDR1 is SNHLY, CDR2 FYNNEI, per germline. V was pared by 2 bases and J by 11 bases, with 15 bases of the junction left unmatched. The CDR3 loop is CASSESSGTGGFGGKLFF. CDR3 nucleotide sequence: TGTGCCAGCAGTGAATCTTCCGGGACAGGGGGCTTCGGGGGGAAACTGTTTTTT.

The chain couples TRBV7-2 to TRBJ2-7; the D gene is possibly TRBD2 (6 bases). The germline gives CDR1 SGHTA, CDR2 FQGNSA. The CDR3 length is 14 residues. The ends were cut back, 1 base at V and 3 bases at J, with 10 bases in the middle. CDR3 sequence: CASSLVSSVYEQYF. The CDR3 region has the DNA TGTGCCAGCAGCTTAGTTTCTAGCGTCTACGAGCAGTACTTC. Using reference TRBV7-2 and TRBJ2-7 for the parts outside the CDR3, the full variable domain is GAGVSQSPSNKVTEKGKDVELRCDPISGHTALYWYRQSLGQGLEFLIYFQGNSAPDKSGLPSDRFSAERTGGSVSTLTIQRTQQEDSAVYLCASSLVSSVYEQYFGPGTRLTVT.

This clonotype has a count of ten or more. The rearrangement links TRBV18 to TRBJ2-1; 10 bases are shared with TRBD1. The CDR3 covers 15 residues. Trimming cost V 5 bases and J 9 bases; bases outside gene matches: 10. Germline V CDR1 and CDR2: KGHSH, LQKENI. CDR3 bases: TGTGCCAGCTCATCTGGGACAGGGGTAATTGGTGAGCAGTTCTTC. Amino acid sequence: CASSSGTGVIGEQFF.

This clonotype has a handful of counts. A much larger clonotype is one base distant, so this may be a read error. V gene TRBV7-2 combines with J gene TRBJ1-1; D is ambiguous. The germline gives CDR1 SGHTA, CDR2 FQGNSA. The CDR3 has 16 amino acids. Written as DNA, the CDR3 is TGTGCCGGCAGCCCGGGTAGCCTGGGTTTAAACACTGAAGCTTTCTTT. This codes for CAGSPGSLGLNTEAFF. Based on the CDR3 plus reference TRBV7-2 and TRBJ1-1, the full variable domain is GAGVSQSPSNKVTEKGKDVELRCDPISGHTALYWYRQSLGQGLEFLIYFQGNSAPDKSGLPSDRFSAERTGGSVSTLTIQRTQQEDSAVYLCAGSPGSLGLNTEAFFGQGTRLTVV.

Details on this clonotype: One base away lies a much larger clone, so this may be a sequencing read error. J is TRBJ2-1 and V is TRBV2; D may correspond to TRBD1 or TRBD2 (5 bases each). The germline gives CDR1 SNHLY, CDR2 FYNNEI. The CDR3 has 11 amino acids. For the CDR3, the DNA is TGTGACAGCAGAGCCGGGACGGAGCAGTTCTTC. Amino acid sequence: CDSRAGTEQFF.

The J gene is TRBJ2-5, the V gene TRBV24-1; 8 bases are a match to TRBD1. From germline, CDR1 is KGHDR and CDR2 SFDVKD. This CDR3 comprises 15 residues. V shed 4 bases and J 5 bases; nucleotides not matched to a gene: 8. The CDR3 protein is CATSEIGQGVETQYF. CDR3 sequence (DNA): TGTGCCACCAGTGAAATAGGACAGGGAGTGGAGACCCAGTACTTC.

To note about this clonotype: A much more abundant neighbour one base away suggests this may be a read error. The chain's CDR3 is CATSGVRGRLIEQYF. The CDR3 DNA reads TGTGCCACCAGCGGAGTCCGCGGGAGACTAATCGAGCAGTACTTC. The chain couples TRBV15 to TRBJ2-7; 7 bases line up with TRBD2. V gave up 5 bases and J gave up 6 bases; unmatched junction bases: 13. CDR1 is LNHNV and CDR2 is YYDKDF in the germline V gene (reference sequence). This CDR3 is 15 amino acids long. Full variable domain (outside the CDR3, taken from reference TRBV15 and TRBJ2-7): DAMVIQNPRYQVTQFGKPVTLSCSQTLNHNVMYWYQQKSSQAPKLLFHYYDKDFNNEADTPDNFQSRRPNTSFCFLDIRSPGLGDTAMYLCATSGVRGRLIEQYFGPGTRLTVT.

The V and J genes are TRBV28 and TRBJ2-1; D perhaps matches TRBD2 (7 bases). Germline assignment: CDR1 MDHEN and CDR2 SYDVKM. V lost 5 bases and J lost 8, with 19 bases in between. This CDR3 comprises 15 residues. The CDR3 nucleotides read TGTGCCAGCAGTCCCGGGGGCGGGAGCAGGGATGAGCAGTTCTTC. It encodes CASSPGGGSRDEQFF.

This clonotype came up many times. The V call is TRBV6-1, the J call TRBJ2-1, with D possibly being TRBD1 or TRBD2 (5 bases each). V dropped 6 bases and J dropped 10 bases, with 22 bases sitting between them. The CDR3 is 15 amino acids. Germline V gene lookup returns CDR1 MNHNS and CDR2 SASEGT. CDR3 DNA: TGTGCCAGCAGGGGGGTCTTAGGTATTCTCCGAGAGCAGTTCTTC. Residues: CASRGVLGILREQFF.

This clonotype was seen at least ten times. The chain combines TRBV5-1 with TRBJ2-7; 11 positions agree with TRBD2. The germline gives CDR1 SGHRS, CDR2 YFSETQ. The CDR3 is 16 residues long. Losses at the gene ends were 5 bases for V and 0 bases for J; bases not matched to a gene: 7. In nucleotides, the CDR3 is TGCGCCAGCAGTCCCGGGACTAGCGGTCTCTCCTACGAGCAGTACTTC. As protein: CASSPGTSGLSYEQYF. The full variable domain, rest sourced from reference TRBV5-1 and TRBJ2-7, is KAGVTQTPRYLIKTRGQQVTLSCSPISGHRSVSWYQQTPGQGLQFLFEYFSETQRNKGNFPGRFSGRQFSNSRSEMNVSTLELGDSALYLCASSPGTSGLSYEQYFGPGTRLTVT.